The 21 T cell receptor beta chains in this list originate from one sample, sequenced in a study of blood T cell repertoires in COVID-19. Using immunoSEQ multiplex PCR, the repertoire was profiled, and TCRdb retains in-frame clones only, with some absent. The sample lists about 170,000 clones; approximately 89% were seen once. The sequencing input was PBMCs or T cells enriched from blood (not recorded which). The receptor source for this set is a woman under 30 who had recovered from COVID-19.

The V and J genes are TRBV30 and TRBJ1-5; D gene unclear. From germline, CDR1 is GTSNPN and CDR2 SVGIG (reference sequence). Trimming pared 1 base from V and 5 bases from J, leaving 9 bases between. The CDR3 has 13 amino acids. The CDR3 region has the DNA TGTGCCTGGAGTGCCCTCCCTTATCAGCCCCAGCATTTT. The encoded protein is CAWSALPYQPQHF.

V and J are TRBV2 and TRBJ2-1; TRBD2 aligns across 8 bases. Germline V gene data show CDR1 as SNHLY and CDR2 as FYNNEI. The CDR3 loop spans 17 amino acids. With V trimmed by 5 bases and J by 5 bases, 14 bases remained unmatched. The CDR3 here is CASSFDILAEGNNEQFF. The CDR3, as DNA: TGTGCCAGCAGTTTTGACATACTAGCGGAGGGAAACAATGAGCAGTTCTTC. Variable domain in full (rest from reference TRBV2 and TRBJ2-1): EPEVTQTPSHQVTQMGQEVILRCVPISNHLYFYWYRQILGQKVEFLVSFYNNEISEKSEIFDDQFSVERPDGSNFTLKIRSTKLEDSAMYFCASSFDILAEGNNEQFFGPGTRLTVL.

CDR3 bases: TGTGCCAGCAGCTCAACTAGCGGGGTGAGGGAGCAGTACTTC. Translated, it gives CASSSTSGVREQYF. The J gene is TRBJ2-7, the V gene TRBV6-5; 10 bases agree with TRBD2. V gave up 6 bases and J gave up 7 bases; unmatched junction bases: 9. Germline V gene lookup returns CDR1 MNHEY and CDR2 SVGAGI. The CDR3 extends over 14 amino acids.

The V and J genes are TRBV19 and TRBJ1-5; a possible D gene is TRBD1 (5 bases). CDR3 length: 15 residues. Germline V gene data show CDR1 as LNHDA and CDR2 as SQIVND (reference sequence). V dropped 6 bases and J dropped 6 bases, with 18 bases sitting between them. The CDR3 protein is CASRPRAGHRQPQHF. In DNA, the CDR3 is TGTGCCAGTAGACCCAGGGCAGGGCACCGTCAGCCCCAGCATTTT.

V usage is TRBV4-1 and J usage is TRBJ2-1; maybe TRBD2 (6 bases). Germline assignment: CDR1 MGHRA and CDR2 YSYEKL. Deletions cut 1 base from V and 4 bases from J, with 11 bases between. The CDR3 covers 15 residues. CDR3 residues: CASSQGGREYNEQFF. For the CDR3, the DNA is TGCGCCAGCAGCCAAGGAGGTCGGGAGTACAATGAGCAGTTCTTC.

The chain has TRBV30 and TRBJ1-2, with unresolved D. V was cut by 5 bases and J by 6 bases, with 13 bases left in between. CDR1 and CDR2 from the germline V gene are GTSNPN and SVGIG (reference sequence). This CDR3 comprises 12 residues. DNA of the CDR3: TGTGCCTGGGAGAAGGTTCTAGATGGCTACACCTTC. Translation: CAWEKVLDGYTF.

This clone came up a few times. The chain joins TRBV28 to TRBJ1-5; D is unresolved. Trimming removed 1 base at V and 2 bases at J, with 9 bases between. The CDR3 covers 15 residues. In germline, CDR1 is MDHEN, CDR2 SYDVKM. DNA for the CDR3: TGTGCCAGCAGTTTATTCAGGTGGGGCAATCAGCCCCAGCATTTT. It is translated as CASSLFRWGNQPQHF.

The CDR3 sequence: CASSEKTRSREETQYF. In nucleotides, the CDR3 is TGTGCCAGCAGCGAAAAGACCCGGAGTCGGGAAGAGACCCAGTACTTC. This chain uses TRBV21-1 with TRBJ2-5; the table calls TRBD2, which could not be checked here. TRBV21-1 is listed as a pseudogene. There are 16 residues in the CDR3.

This chain connects TRBV7-8 to TRBJ2-3; TRBD1 matches 7 bases. The ends lost 6 bases at V and 6 bases at J; junction bases unmatched: 12. CDR1 and CDR2 (germline): SGHVS, FQNEAQ. The CDR3 contains 15 residues. CDR3 sequence reads: CASSPRTGPGDTQYF. The CDR3 nucleotides read TGTGCCAGCAGTCCTCGGACAGGCCCGGGGGATACGCAGTATTTT.

Only one count was recorded for this clone. The gene calls are TRBV27 and TRBJ1-6; D is possibly TRBD1 (6 bases). Germline CDR1 MNHEY, CDR2 SMNVEV (reference sequence). The CDR3 is made up of 12 amino acids. Trimming cost V 10 bases and J 6 bases, with 10 bases left between them. For the CDR3, the DNA is TGTGCCACCGGGGGGCCTAATTCACCCCTCCACTTT. It is translated as CATGGPNSPLHF.

The chain recombines TRBV28 with TRBJ1-2; 9 bases fit TRBD1. V gave up 4 bases and J gave up 8 bases; unmatched junction bases: 5. CDR1 and CDR2 (germline): MDHEN, SYDVKM. The CDR3 runs 13 residues. The CDR3 DNA sequence: TGTGCCAGCAGTTCGCCGGGACAGGGAGGCTACACCTTC. As protein: CASSSPGQGGYTF.

The rearrangement joins TRBV7-6 to TRBJ2-1, with D perhaps TRBD2 (5 bases). The CDR3 has 14 amino acids. The V gene lost 2 bases and the J gene lost 7 bases, with 12 bases spanning the gap. Germline V gives CDR1 SGHVS, CDR2 FNYEAQ. The CDR3: CASSLRLASNEQFF. In DNA, the CDR3 is TGTGCCAGCAGCTTACGTCTAGCTTCTAATGAGCAGTTCTTC. Full variable domain (outside the CDR3, taken from reference TRBV7-6 and TRBJ2-1): GAGVSQSPRYKVTKRGQDVALRCDPISGHVSLYWYRQALGQGPEFLTYFNYEAQQDKSGLPNDRFSAERPEGSISTLTIQRTEQRDSAMYRCASSLRLASNEQFFGPGTRLTVL.

The CDR3 protein is CASSPFTGTEAFF. The CDR3 DNA is TGTGCCAGTAGTCCTTTCACAGGGACTGAAGCTTTCTTT. The gene calls are TRBV19 and TRBJ1-1; weak D call: TRBD1 (6 bases). Germline V gives CDR1 LNHDA, CDR2 SQIVND (reference sequence). The CDR3 runs 13 residues. V shed 5 bases and J shed 5 bases, with 12 bases lying between them.

The chain combines TRBV23-1 with TRBJ1-3; tentative D call: TRBD1 (5 bases). TRBV23-1 is sorted into the ORF group, with uncertain function. CDR3 size: 17 residues. The V gene lost 10 bases and the J gene lost 0 bases, with 22 bases spanning the gap. The CDR3 sequence: CAIINIIRVFSGNTIYF. The CDR3 nucleotides are TGCGCCATCATCAACATCATCAGGGTGTTCTCTGGAAACACCATATATTTT.

This rearrangement joins TRBV5-5 to TRBJ2-7, with D tentatively TRBD2 (6 bases). CDR3 length: 12 residues. Germline V gene data show CDR1 as SGHKS and CDR2 as YYEKEE (reference sequence). Trimming left V 1 base short and J 7 bases short, with 9 bases between. DNA for the CDR3: TGTGCCAGCAGCTTGCGGGAGTGGGAGCAGTACTTC. It is translated as CASSLREWEQYF.

The CDR3 here is CASSFLRGLHQETQYF. The CDR3 nucleotides read TGTGCCAGCAGTTTTTTGAGAGGGCTTCACCAAGAGACCCAGTACTTC. This sequence joins TRBV27 and TRBJ2-5, with D possibly matching TRBD2 (5 bases). Trimming pared 3 bases from V and 0 bases from J, leaving 14 bases between. Per the germline V gene, CDR1 is MNHEY and CDR2 is SMNVEV (reference sequence). There are 16 residues in the CDR3.

The chain combines TRBV20-1 with TRBJ2-7; 14 bases line up with TRBD2. Germline V gene lookup returns CDR1 DFQATT and CDR2 SNEGSKA (reference sequence). J gave up 3 bases and V 3 bases, and 7 bases lay outside the gene matches. There are 16 residues in the CDR3. CDR3 in DNA: TGCAGTGCTAGTTCAATTGGGACTAGCGGGAGCTACGAGCAGTACTTC. Residues: CSASSIGTSGSYEQYF.

This chain links TRBV28 with TRBJ2-5; a weak D match, TRBD1 (5 bases). Per germline, CDR1 MDHEN and CDR2 SYDVKM. This CDR3 has 14 amino acids. V dropped 2 bases and J dropped 5 bases, with 12 bases sitting between them. The DNA for the CDR3 is TGTGCCAGCAGTTTAGCAGGGATGGGGGAGACCCAGTACTTC. Amino acid sequence: CASSLAGMGETQYF.

V gene TRBV7-2 combines with J gene TRBJ2-3, with TRBD2 matching 8 bases. The CDR3 contains 14 residues. Germline V gene data show CDR1 as SGHTA and CDR2 as FQGNSA. V lost 5 bases, J lost 3 bases, and 4 bases stayed unmatched. The CDR3 here is CASSPRLATDTQYF. The CDR3 region has the DNA TGTGCCAGCAGCCCGCGACTAGCGACAGATACGCAGTATTTT.

The V call is TRBV5-4, the J call TRBJ1-4; tentatively, D is TRBD1 (6 bases). The V gene's germline CDR1 is SGHNT and CDR2 YYREEE (reference sequence). The CDR3 has 17 amino acids. The V end was cut by 3 bases, the J end by 3 bases, with 18 bases between. The CDR3 sequence: CASSSSSLGAPNEKLFF. CDR3 bases: TGTGCCAGCAGCTCATCCTCCCTGGGGGCGCCTAATGAAAAACTGTTTTTT.

A single count supports this clone. The CDR3: CASSLSSGRAHNEQFF. The CDR3 DNA reads TGTGCCAGCAGTTTATCCAGCGGGAGGGCCCACAATGAGCAGTTCTTC. The chain employs TRBV27 and TRBJ2-1; 10 bases line up with TRBD2. V dropped 0 bases and J dropped 5; count of bases not matched to a gene: 4. Germline loops: CDR1 MNHEY, CDR2 SMNVEV (reference sequence). The CDR3 loop spans 16 amino acids.